This TCR beta chain was sequenced for a study of cytomegalovirus exposure and HLA in healthy donors. Study-wide results and caveats: HLA allele associations emerged for around 15,000 TCR beta sequences in a later analysis, at 0.05 false discovery rate. Researchers reported in a later analysis that a missense DCLRE1C variant was tied to TCR beta V- and J-gene trimming.

V dropped 0 bases and J dropped 3 bases, with 6 bases sitting between them. Germline V gene sequence: CDR1 GTSNPN, CDR2 SVGIG (reference sequence). The CDR3 extends over 14 amino acids. For this clone: Its antigen is as yet unknown.

The PCR was carried out with 60 Vbeta primers and 13 Jbeta primers. Sequenced by immunoSEQ multiplex PCR; TCRdb stores in-frame clones only, minus some. The sample lists about 180,000 clones; around 82% were seen once. The rearrangement links TRBV30 to TRBJ2-6; D gene unclear. The clonotype was recovered from a man aged 35 to 55 in good health and CMV-seronegative. The sample comprised PBMCs. The chain's CDR3 is CAWSVGYGANVLTF. As DNA, the CDR3 is TGTGCCTGGAGTGTCGGGTATGGGGCCAACGTCCTGACTTTC.